This TCR beta chain appears in the sequencing data of a study of CD8+CD57+ T cells in acquired aplastic anemia listed by TCRdb under 2018. In terms of the full investigation: A mean of approximately 3 ug of DNA, ranging from roughly 0.19 to 30 ug, was extracted from sorted CD4+ and CD8+ cells. Results the study describes overall, beyond this receptor: Some 30 CD8+ CDR3 sequences were found to be shared between patients and controls, but these sequences appeared to be highly expressed in patients and within the immunodominant clones of the patients. No significant difference in CD8+ Simpson's diversity was found between patients and healthy controls (P=0.060).

Genomic DNA served as template for TCR beta VDJ combination and CDR3 sequence profiling. An Illumina HiSeq 2000 was used for TCR repertoire sequencing. The study's processing was this. Repertoire assessment relied on Simpson's diversity index, CDR3 size and DJ length profiles, and TRBV/TRBJ rearrangement plots. Whichever DNA sequence was most abundant in the deep sequencing data was defined as the immunodominant clone. CDR3 amino acid sequences were screened for sharing across subjects and compared with published repertoires and the VDJdb database. TCRdb itself trimmed the public reads at Q25 with fastp, ran MiXCR and retained productive beta chains. Rows with a matching CDR3 protein are joined into one entry that keeps the most common DNA and genes. The V and J calls were determined by TCRdb, not by the authors. The sample yields 200,000 or so distinct CDR3 sequences; around 65% were counted once. Of the sample, 35% to 55% is held by the ten largest clones.

TCR repertoires of sorted CD4+ and CD8+ blood T cells from severe aplastic anemia patients and healthy subjects were deep-sequenced in the study. Ficoll-Paque density gradient centrifugation was used to isolate peripheral blood mononuclear cells. Before DNA extraction, CD4+ and CD8+ T cells were sorted by FACS or by magnetic beads. As for this clonotype: What antigen it recognizes has not been identified. Within one base of it there is no much larger clone, and no base qualities were kept.

The CDR3 contains 13 residues, cysteine and phenylalanine counted. CDR3 DNA is the only sequence kept; it has 39 bases, read in frame from the first base. The trim is 6 bases for V and 9 bases for J, with a gap of 16 bases between the germline ends. Sequences SGHTS (CDR1) and YDEGEE (CDR2) are obtained from the germline V gene. This sequence originates from a human donor with severe aplastic anemia or a healthy control (not recorded which). Sequencing was carried out using sorted CD4+, CD8+, or CD8+CD57+ T cells (not recorded which) from PBMCs. The chain is made from TRBV5-8 and TRBJ2-1; the best D guess is TRBD2, with 6 bases matching. The bases are TGTGCCAGCAAATTGCTCCCAGCGGGTGAGCAGTTCTTC. Translated, this is CASKLLPAGEQFF.